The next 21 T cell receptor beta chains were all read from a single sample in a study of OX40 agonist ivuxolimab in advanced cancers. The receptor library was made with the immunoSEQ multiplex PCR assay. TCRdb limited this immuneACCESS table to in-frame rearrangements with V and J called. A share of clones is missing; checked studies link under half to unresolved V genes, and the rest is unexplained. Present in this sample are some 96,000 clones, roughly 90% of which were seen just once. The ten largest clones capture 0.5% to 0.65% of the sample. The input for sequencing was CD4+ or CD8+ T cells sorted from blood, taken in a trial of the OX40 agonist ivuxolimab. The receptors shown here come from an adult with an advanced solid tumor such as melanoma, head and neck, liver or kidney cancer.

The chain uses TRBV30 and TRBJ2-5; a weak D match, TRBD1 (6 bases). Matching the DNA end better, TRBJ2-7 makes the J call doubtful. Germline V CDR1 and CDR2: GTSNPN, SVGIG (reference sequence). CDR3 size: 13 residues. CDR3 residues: CAWTSRGSYEQYF. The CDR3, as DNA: TGTGCCTGGACTAGCAGGGGCTCCTACGAGCAGTACTTC.

The CDR3 DNA follows: TGTGCCAGTAGTATAAGCTTCCCTCCTAGCGCCAAAAACATTCAGTACTTC. Residues: CASSISFPPSAKNIQYF. V gene TRBV19 combines with J gene TRBJ2-4; D might be TRBD2 (5 bases). Germline V lookup: CDR1 LNHDA, CDR2 SQIVND (reference sequence). The germline V and J ends were trimmed by 2 bases and 1 base, with 15 bases remaining between them. This CDR3 has 17 amino acids.

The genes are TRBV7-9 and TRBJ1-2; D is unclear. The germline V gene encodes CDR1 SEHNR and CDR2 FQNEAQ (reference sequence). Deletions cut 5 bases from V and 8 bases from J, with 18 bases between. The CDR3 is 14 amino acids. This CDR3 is CASSPEVAPGGYTF. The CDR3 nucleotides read TGTGCCAGCAGCCCAGAGGTGGCCCCCGGAGGCTACACCTTC. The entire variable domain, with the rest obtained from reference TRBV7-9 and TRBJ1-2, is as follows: DTGVSQNPRHKITKRGQNVTFRCDPISEHNRLYWYRQTLGQGPEFLTYFQNEAQLEKSRLLSDRFSAERPKGSFSTLEIQRTEQGDSAMYLCASSPEVAPGGYTFGSGTRLTVV.

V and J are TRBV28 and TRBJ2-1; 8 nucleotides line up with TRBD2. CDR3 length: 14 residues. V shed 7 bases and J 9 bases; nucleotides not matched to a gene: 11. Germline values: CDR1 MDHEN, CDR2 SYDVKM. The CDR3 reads CASISGLDFGEQFF. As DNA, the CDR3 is TGTGCCAGCATTTCGGGACTAGATTTCGGTGAGCAGTTCTTC.

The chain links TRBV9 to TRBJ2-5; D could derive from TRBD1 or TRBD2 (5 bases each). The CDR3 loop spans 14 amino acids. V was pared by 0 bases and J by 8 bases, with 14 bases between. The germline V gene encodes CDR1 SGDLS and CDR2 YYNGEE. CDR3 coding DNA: TGTGCCAGCAGCGTAGTCGGGACGCTGGCAACCCAGTACTTC. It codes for CASSVVGTLATQYF.

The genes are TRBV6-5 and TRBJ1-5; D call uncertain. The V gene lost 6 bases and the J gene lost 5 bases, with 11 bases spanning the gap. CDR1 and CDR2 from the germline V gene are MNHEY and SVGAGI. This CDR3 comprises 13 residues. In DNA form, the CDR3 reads TGTGCCAGCAGGGTAACAATAGATCAGCCCCAGCATTTT. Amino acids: CASRVTIDQPQHF.

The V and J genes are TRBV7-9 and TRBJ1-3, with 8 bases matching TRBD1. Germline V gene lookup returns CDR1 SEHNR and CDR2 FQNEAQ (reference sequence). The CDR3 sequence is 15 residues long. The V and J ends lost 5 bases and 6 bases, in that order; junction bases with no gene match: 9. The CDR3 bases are TGTGCCAGCAGCCCCGGGACAGGCAAATTAAACACCATATATTTT. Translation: CASSPGTGKLNTIYF.

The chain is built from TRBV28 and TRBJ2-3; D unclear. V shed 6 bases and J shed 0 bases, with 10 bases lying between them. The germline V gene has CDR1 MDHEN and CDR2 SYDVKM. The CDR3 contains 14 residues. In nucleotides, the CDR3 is TGTGCCAGCAGCCAAGGACGGAGCACAGATACGCAGTATTTT. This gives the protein CASSQGRSTDTQYF.

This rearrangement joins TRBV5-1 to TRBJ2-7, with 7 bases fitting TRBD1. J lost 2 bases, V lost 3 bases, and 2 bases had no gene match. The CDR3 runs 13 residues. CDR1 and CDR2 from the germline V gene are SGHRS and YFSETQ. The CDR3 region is CASSSGTAYEQYF. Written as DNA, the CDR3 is TGCGCCAGCAGCTCGGGGACAGCCTACGAGCAGTACTTC.

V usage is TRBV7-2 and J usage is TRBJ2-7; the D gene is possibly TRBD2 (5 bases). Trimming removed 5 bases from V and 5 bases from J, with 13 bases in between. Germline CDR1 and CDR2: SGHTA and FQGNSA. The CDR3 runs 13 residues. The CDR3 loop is CASSPPGVHEQYF. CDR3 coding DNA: TGTGCCAGCAGCCCCCCCGGGGTGCACGAGCAGTACTTC.

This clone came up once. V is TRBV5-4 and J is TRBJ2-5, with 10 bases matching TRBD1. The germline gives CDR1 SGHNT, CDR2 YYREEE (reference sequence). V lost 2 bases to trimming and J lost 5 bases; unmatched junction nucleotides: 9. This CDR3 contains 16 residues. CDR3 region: CASSFSPGQGLETQYF. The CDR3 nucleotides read TGTGCCAGCAGCTTTTCCCCGGGACAGGGGTTGGAGACCCAGTACTTC.

CDR3 amino acids: CASSLPSGAGNTIYF. In nucleotides, the CDR3 is TGTGCCAGCAGCTTACCTTCCGGGGCTGGAAACACCATATATTTT. The V and J genes are TRBV7-2 and TRBJ1-3; D is ambiguous. The germline V gene encodes CDR1 SGHTA and CDR2 FQGNSA. Trimming left V 2 bases short and J 2 bases short, with 10 bases between. This CDR3 spans 15 amino acids.

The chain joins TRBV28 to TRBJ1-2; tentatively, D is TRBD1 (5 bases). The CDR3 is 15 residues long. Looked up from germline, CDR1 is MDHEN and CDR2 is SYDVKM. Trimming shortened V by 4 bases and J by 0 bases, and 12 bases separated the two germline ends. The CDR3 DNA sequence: TGTGCCAGCAGTTCCGGGGCAGACGCTAACTATGGCTACACCTTC. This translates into CASSSGADANYGYTF.

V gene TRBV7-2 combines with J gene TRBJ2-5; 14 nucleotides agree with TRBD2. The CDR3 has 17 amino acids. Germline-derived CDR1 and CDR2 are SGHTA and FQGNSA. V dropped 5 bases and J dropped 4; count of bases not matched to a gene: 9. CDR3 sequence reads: CASSKGLAGAGGETQYF. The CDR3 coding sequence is TGTGCCAGCAGCAAGGGACTAGCGGGAGCGGGAGGAGAGACCCAGTACTTC.

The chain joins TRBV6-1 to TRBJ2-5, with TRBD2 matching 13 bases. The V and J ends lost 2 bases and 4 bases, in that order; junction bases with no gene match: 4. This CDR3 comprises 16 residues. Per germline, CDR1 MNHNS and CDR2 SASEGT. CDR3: CASSERTSGRGETQYF. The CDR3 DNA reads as TGTGCCAGCAGTGAAAGGACTAGCGGGAGAGGAGAGACCCAGTACTTC.

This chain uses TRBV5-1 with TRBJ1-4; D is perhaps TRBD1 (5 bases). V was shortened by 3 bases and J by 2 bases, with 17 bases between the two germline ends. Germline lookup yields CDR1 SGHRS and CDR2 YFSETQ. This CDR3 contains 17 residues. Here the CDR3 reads CASSSSGRGWTNEKLFF. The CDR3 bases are TGCGCCAGCAGCTCCTCAGGGCGGGGTTGGACTAATGAAAAACTGTTTTTT.

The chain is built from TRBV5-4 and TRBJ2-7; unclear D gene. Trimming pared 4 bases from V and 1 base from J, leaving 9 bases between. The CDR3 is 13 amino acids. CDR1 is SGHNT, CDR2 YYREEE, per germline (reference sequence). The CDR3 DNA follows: TGTGCCAGCAGCGCCAGTCTTTCCTACGAGCAGTACTTC. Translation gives CASSASLSYEQYF.

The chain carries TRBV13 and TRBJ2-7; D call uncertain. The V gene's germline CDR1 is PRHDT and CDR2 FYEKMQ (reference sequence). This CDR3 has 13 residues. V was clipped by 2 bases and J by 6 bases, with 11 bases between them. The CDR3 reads CASSLSRQLEQYF. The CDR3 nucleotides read TGTGCCAGCAGCTTAAGTCGGCAGCTCGAGCAGTACTTC.

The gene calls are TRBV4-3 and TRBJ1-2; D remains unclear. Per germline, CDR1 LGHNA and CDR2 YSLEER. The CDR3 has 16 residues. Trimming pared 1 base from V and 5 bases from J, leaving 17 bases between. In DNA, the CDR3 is TGCGCCAGCAGCCAAGTTTCCCGGGGTTTACCTTATGGCTACACCTTC. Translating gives CASSQVSRGLPYGYTF.

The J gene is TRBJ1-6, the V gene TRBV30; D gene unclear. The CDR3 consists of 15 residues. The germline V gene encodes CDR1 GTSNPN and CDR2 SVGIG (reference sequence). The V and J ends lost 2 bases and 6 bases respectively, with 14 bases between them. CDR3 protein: CAWSMVQWVNSPLHF. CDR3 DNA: TGTGCCTGGAGTATGGTTCAATGGGTTAATTCACCCCTCCACTTT.

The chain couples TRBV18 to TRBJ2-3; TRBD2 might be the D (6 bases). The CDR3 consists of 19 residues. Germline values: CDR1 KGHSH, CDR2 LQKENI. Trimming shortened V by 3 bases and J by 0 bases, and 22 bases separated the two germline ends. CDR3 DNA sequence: TGTGCCAGCTCACCTACCACGCTTCGCAGGGCGGGAAGCACAGATACGCAGTATTTT. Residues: CASSPTTLRRAGSTDTQYF.